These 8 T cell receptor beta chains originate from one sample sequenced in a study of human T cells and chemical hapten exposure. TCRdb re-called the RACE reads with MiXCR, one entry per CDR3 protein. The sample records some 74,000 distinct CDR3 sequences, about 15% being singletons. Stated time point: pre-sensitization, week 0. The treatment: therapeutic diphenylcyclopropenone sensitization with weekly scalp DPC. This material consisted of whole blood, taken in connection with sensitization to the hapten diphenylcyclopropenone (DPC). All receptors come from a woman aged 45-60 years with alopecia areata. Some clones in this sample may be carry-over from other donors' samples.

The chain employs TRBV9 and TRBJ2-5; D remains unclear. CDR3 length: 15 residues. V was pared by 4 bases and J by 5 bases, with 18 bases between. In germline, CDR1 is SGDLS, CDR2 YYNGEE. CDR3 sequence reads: CASSPPGGRRETQYF. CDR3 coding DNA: TGTGCCAGCAGCCCACCGGGTGGGCGCCGGGAGACCCAGTACTTC.

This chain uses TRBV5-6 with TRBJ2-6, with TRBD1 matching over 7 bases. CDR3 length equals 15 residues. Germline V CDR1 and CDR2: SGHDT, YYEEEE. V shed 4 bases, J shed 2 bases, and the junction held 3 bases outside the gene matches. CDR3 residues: CASSLQGAGANVLTF. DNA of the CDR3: TGTGCCAGCAGCCTCCAGGGGGCTGGGGCCAACGTCCTGACTTTC.

CDR3 in DNA: TGTGCCAGCAGCTTAGGGAGGTCATTAAGGAACACTGAAGCTTTCTTT. This gives the protein CASSLGRSLRNTEAFF. V and J are TRBV7-8 and TRBJ1-1; no definite D call. In germline, CDR1 is SGHVS, CDR2 FQNEAQ. V gave up 1 base and J gave up 1 base, with 13 bases separating them. The CDR3 loop spans 16 amino acids.

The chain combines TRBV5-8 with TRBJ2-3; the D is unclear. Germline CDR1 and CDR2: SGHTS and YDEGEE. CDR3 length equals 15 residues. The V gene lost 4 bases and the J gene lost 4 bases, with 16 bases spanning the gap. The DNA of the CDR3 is TGTGCCAGCAGCCACGCCCAAGTTATCCCAGATACGCAGTATTTT. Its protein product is CASSHAQVIPDTQYF.

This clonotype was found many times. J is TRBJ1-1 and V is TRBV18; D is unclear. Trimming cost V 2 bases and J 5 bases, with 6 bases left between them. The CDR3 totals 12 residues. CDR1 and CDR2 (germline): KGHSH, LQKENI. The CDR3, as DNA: TGTGCCAGCTCACCATTGGGGACTGAAGCTTTCTTT. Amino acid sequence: CASSPLGTEAFF.

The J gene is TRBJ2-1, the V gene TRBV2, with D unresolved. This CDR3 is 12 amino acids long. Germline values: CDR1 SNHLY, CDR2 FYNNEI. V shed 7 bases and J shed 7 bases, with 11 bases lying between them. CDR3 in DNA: TGTGCCAGCACCGAGGACCGTAATGAGCAGTTCTTC. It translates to CASTEDRNEQFF.

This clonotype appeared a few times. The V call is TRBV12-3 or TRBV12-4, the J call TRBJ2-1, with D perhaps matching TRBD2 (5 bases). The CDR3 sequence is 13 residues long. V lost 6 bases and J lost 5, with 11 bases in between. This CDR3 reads CASSFKRDNEQFF. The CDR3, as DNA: TGTGCCAGCAGCTTTAAGAGGGACAATGAGCAGTTCTTC.

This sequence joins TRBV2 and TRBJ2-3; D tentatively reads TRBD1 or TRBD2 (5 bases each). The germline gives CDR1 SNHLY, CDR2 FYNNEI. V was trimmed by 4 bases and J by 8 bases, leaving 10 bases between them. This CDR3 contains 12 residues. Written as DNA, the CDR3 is TGTGCCAGCAGTGGATCTGGGGGTACGCAGTATTTT. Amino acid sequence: CASSGSGGTQYF. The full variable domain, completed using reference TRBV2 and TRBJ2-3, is EPEVTQTPSHQVTQMGQEVILRCVPISNHLYFYWYRQILGQKVEFLVSFYNNEISEKSEIFDDQFSVERPDGSNFTLKIRSTKLEDSAMYFCASSGSGGTQYFGPGTRLTVL.